A single sample is the source of the 21 T cell receptor beta chains below, sequenced in a study. TCRdb used MiXCR to reprocess the 5' RACE reads, holding one entry per CDR3 protein. The profile shows about 10,000 distinct CDR3 sequences, about a quarter of them singletons. The sorted Tregs were CD4+CD25+CD127-/low cells. The sequencing input was Tregs sorted from blood. The receptors here all came from a female donor with breast cancer.

In regard to this clonotype: The conserved final phenylalanine or tryptophan is absent from the CDR3, which likely points to a read error. The gene calls are TRBV5-1 and TRBJ1-1; D unresolved. Germline V gene sequence: CDR1 SGHRS, CDR2 YFSETQ. The CDR3 extends over 13 amino acids. V was clipped by 4 bases and J by 5 bases, with 12 bases between them. CDR3 amino acids: CASSVSPPTEAFS. CDR3 bases: TGCGCCAGCAGCGTTAGCCCCCCTACTGAAGCTTTCTCT.

Turning to this clonotype: At one boundary the junction diverges from the germline segment, which might be a read error. This chain connects TRBV6-5 to TRBJ1-5; D remains unclear. In germline, CDR1 is MNHEY, CDR2 SVGAGI. The CDR3 totals 13 residues. CDR3 loop: CASCPLINQTQHF. Written as DNA, the CDR3 is TGCGCCAGCTGTCCCCTGATCAATCAGACCCAGCATTTT.

This clonotype rates as medium-sized. The V and J genes are TRBV4-1 and TRBJ1-2, with D unclear. The CDR3 has 12 amino acids. Per germline, CDR1 MGHRA and CDR2 YSYEKL. The ends were cut back, 1 base at V and 8 bases at J, with 8 bases in the middle. CDR3 sequence (DNA): TGCGCCAGCAGCCAAGGGCGAGCAGGCTACACCTTC. It translates to CASSQGRAGYTF.

This clonotype turned up a few times. The V call is TRBV5-1, the J call TRBJ2-1; D is perhaps TRBD2 (5 bases). The CDR3 consists of 16 residues. Germline CDR1 is SGHRS and CDR2 is YFSETQ. V was pared by 2 bases and J by 5 bases, with 17 bases between. The CDR3 DNA is TGCGCCAGCAGCTTATTAACGGCCGGACTCAACAATGAGCAGTTCTTC. It specifies CASSLLTAGLNNEQFF.

This clonotype is medium-sized in the sample. V usage is TRBV13 and J usage is TRBJ1-3; D call uncertain. This CDR3 has 11 residues. Germline V CDR1 and CDR2: PRHDT, FYEKMQ (reference sequence). V gave up 1 base and J gave up 15 bases, with 10 bases separating them. In nucleotides, the CDR3 is TGTGCCAGCAGCTTAGCGGGGTATCAATATTTT. Residues: CASSLAGYQYF.

This clonotype was picked up many times. The V and J genes are TRBV20-1 and TRBJ2-1; D is perhaps TRBD2 (6 bases). The CDR3 has 15 amino acids. Trimming pared 3 bases from V and 7 bases from J, leaving 19 bases between. Germline V gene sequence: CDR1 DFQATT, CDR2 SNEGSKA (reference sequence). The CDR3 DNA is TGCAGTGCTAGCCGCTCGGGAGTTATGGTGAATGAGCAGTTCTTC. Translated: CSASRSGVMVNEQFF.

This clonotype is categorized as medium-sized. The chain is built from TRBV12-3 or TRBV12-4 and TRBJ2-1; 9 nucleotides agree with TRBD2. With 5 bases clipped from V and 10 bases from J, the junction kept 3 bases outside the gene matches. The CDR3 totals 12 residues. DNA of the CDR3: TGTGCCAGCAGTGGGACTAGCAGAGAGCAGTTCTTC. This codes for CASSGTSREQFF.

This clonotype qualifies as medium-sized. The chain joins TRBV7-9 to TRBJ2-2; D is possibly TRBD1 (5 bases). Trimming pared 6 bases from V and 3 bases from J, leaving 11 bases between. This CDR3 spans 14 amino acids. Germline loops: CDR1 SEHNR, CDR2 FQNEAQ (reference sequence). CDR3 loop: CASRPGFDTGELFF. The CDR3 DNA is TGTGCCAGCAGACCAGGGTTCGACACCGGGGAGCTGTTTTTT.

This clonotype came up a few times. It may be a read error: a sequence one base away is much more abundant. The rearrangement joins TRBV7-2 to TRBJ2-1; TRBD2 matches 9 bases. Trimming cost V 1 base and J 8 bases; bases outside gene matches: 12. The germline CDR1 and CDR2 sequences are SGHTA and FQGNSA. The CDR3 runs 17 residues. CDR3 sequence (DNA): TGTGCCAGCAGCTTAGAACCTAGGGCTAGCGGGAATCATGAGCAGTTCTTC. It codes for CASSLEPRASGNHEQFF.

This clonotype was recorded at least ten times. Written as DNA, the CDR3 is TGTGCCAGCAGATCACCCGGACAGGGCGAAGACTACACCTTC. It yields the protein CASRSPGQGEDYTF. The chain has TRBV6-5 and TRBJ1-2; 8 nucleotides agree with TRBD1. CDR1 MNHEY and CDR2 SVGAGI come from the germline V gene. The junction had 13 bases not matched to a gene; V was cut back by 6 bases and J by 10 bases. The CDR3 length is 14 residues.

A remark on this clonotype: Relative to the germline gene, one junction end is altered; a read error may explain this. The rearrangement links TRBV7-7 to TRBJ2-7; possibly TRBD1 for D (6 bases). Germline values: CDR1 SSHAT, CDR2 FNYEAQ (reference sequence). The CDR3 covers 14 residues. CDR3 sequence (DNA): TGTGCTAGCAGCCCAGCCAGGGGCTCCTACGAGCAGTACTTC. This codes for CASSPARGSYEQYF.

In this sample, this clonotype turned up a few times. This could be a read error, since a much larger clone is one nucleotide away. V usage is TRBV7-9 and J usage is TRBJ2-1; the match to TRBD2 covers 15 bases. This CDR3 has 18 residues. Germline values: CDR1 SEHNR, CDR2 FQNEAQ (reference sequence). CDR3 in DNA: TGTGCCAGCAGCTTAGCGCCCGGACTAGCGGGAGGGTTCGGAGAGCGGTTCTTC. Translated, it gives CASSLAPGLAGGFGERFF.

A remark on this clonotype: The CDR3 does not end in the conserved phenylalanine or tryptophan, so this is likely a read error. The chain is built from TRBV7-9 and TRBJ1-3; no definite D call. CDR3 length equals 15 residues. Germline CDR1 reads SEHNR; CDR2 reads FQNEAQ (reference sequence). V dropped 8 bases and J dropped 1 base, with 15 bases sitting between them. CDR3 sequence reads: CASGPEVSSGNTIYS. Written as DNA, the CDR3 is TGTGCCAGCGGACCTGAGGTTTCGTCTGGAAACACCATATATTCT.

This chain links TRBV20-1 with TRBJ1-1; D may be TRBD1 (5 bases). The V and J ends lost 7 bases and 4 bases respectively, with 25 bases between them. CDR3 length: 16 residues. In germline, CDR1 is DFQATT, CDR2 SNEGSKA (reference sequence). The CDR3 nucleotides read TGCAGTGAGAGAGGCCGGGACGAAAAGTCGGGCACTGAAGCTTTCTTT. Its translation: CSERGRDEKSGTEAFF.

This clonotype was detected only a few times. The chain carries TRBV10-3 and TRBJ2-1; 7 bases map to TRBD2. V lost 8 bases to trimming and J lost 1 base; unmatched junction nucleotides: 5. The CDR3 extends over 14 amino acids. CDR1 and CDR2 (germline): ENHRY, SYGVKD. The DNA of the CDR3 is TGTGCCATCTGTAAAGCGGGATCCTACAATGAGCAGTTCTTC. Its protein is CAICKAGSYNEQFF.

This clonotype is medium-sized (0.01 to 0.1%) within its sample. The chain carries TRBV18 and TRBJ2-7, with 7 bases lining up with TRBD2. The CDR3 is made up of 16 amino acids. The V and J ends lost 3 bases and 0 bases, in that order; junction bases with no gene match: 8. Germline V gives CDR1 KGHSH, CDR2 LQKENI. The CDR3 reads CASSPTTSAISYEQYF. CDR3 DNA: TGTGCCAGCTCACCGACAACTAGCGCAATCTCCTACGAGCAGTACTTC.

This clonotype was seen repeatedly, ten times or more. The chain uses TRBV6-5 and TRBJ2-1, with 9 bases aligning to TRBD2. From germline, CDR1 is MNHEY and CDR2 SVGAGI. The ends lost 0 bases at V and 7 bases at J; junction bases unmatched: 4. This CDR3 has 15 amino acids. This CDR3 reads CASSYSSGSPNEQFF. In nucleotides, the CDR3 is TGTGCCAGCAGTTACTCTAGCGGGAGTCCGAATGAGCAGTTCTTC.

Within the sample, this clonotype is medium-sized (0.01 to 0.1%). V is TRBV6-1 and J is TRBJ2-1; 10 nucleotides line up with TRBD2. The CDR3 has 19 amino acids. Trimming cost V 7 bases and J 5 bases; bases outside gene matches: 20. Per the germline V gene, CDR1 is MNHNS and CDR2 is SASEGT. The CDR3 nucleotides read TGTGCCAGCATTAAAGTGGGGCTAGCGGGAGCGACTACTGACAATGAGCAGTTCTTC. Translating it yields CASIKVGLAGATTDNEQFF.

This clonotype is labeled medium-sized. The chain has TRBV2 and TRBJ2-1; 9 nucleotides align to TRBD1. CDR1 and CDR2 from the germline V gene are SNHLY and FYNNEI. The V gene end was trimmed by 6 bases and the J gene end by 9 bases; junction bases not matched to a gene: 3. The CDR3 length is 12 residues. CDR3 DNA sequence: TGTGCCAGCAGAACAGGGGGCGGTGAGCAGTTCTTC. Encoded protein: CASRTGGGEQFF. Drawing the rest from reference TRBV2 and TRBJ2-1, the complete variable domain is EPEVTQTPSHQVTQMGQEVILRCVPISNHLYFYWYRQILGQKVEFLVSFYNNEISEKSEIFDDQFSVERPDGSNFTLKIRSTKLEDSAMYFCASRTGGGEQFFGPGTRLTVL.

Comments on this clonotype: A single base separates this from a much larger clone, so it may be a read error. This likely comes from a read error, as the CDR3 has no conserved phenylalanine or tryptophan at its end. The V and J genes are TRBV5-1 and TRBJ2-7; 7 bases agree with TRBD2. The CDR3 runs 16 residues. V dropped 4 bases and J dropped 4; count of bases not matched to a gene: 14. Germline V gene lookup returns CDR1 SGHRS and CDR2 YFSETQ. CDR3 DNA: TGCGCCAGCAGCCCAATGACTGTAGCGGGTGGTTACGAGCAGTACTCC. This gives the protein CASSPMTVAGGYEQYS.

The chain uses TRBV15 and TRBJ1-2; 9 bases agree with TRBD1. Per the germline V gene, CDR1 is LNHNV and CDR2 is YYDKDF (reference sequence). The CDR3 extends over 16 amino acids. Trimming removed 1 base from V and 6 bases from J; junction bases left unmatched: 9. DNA of the CDR3: TGTGCCACCAGCAGAGGAGGGGGACAGGGAGAAGATGGCTACACCTTC. Residues: CATSRGGGQGEDGYTF.